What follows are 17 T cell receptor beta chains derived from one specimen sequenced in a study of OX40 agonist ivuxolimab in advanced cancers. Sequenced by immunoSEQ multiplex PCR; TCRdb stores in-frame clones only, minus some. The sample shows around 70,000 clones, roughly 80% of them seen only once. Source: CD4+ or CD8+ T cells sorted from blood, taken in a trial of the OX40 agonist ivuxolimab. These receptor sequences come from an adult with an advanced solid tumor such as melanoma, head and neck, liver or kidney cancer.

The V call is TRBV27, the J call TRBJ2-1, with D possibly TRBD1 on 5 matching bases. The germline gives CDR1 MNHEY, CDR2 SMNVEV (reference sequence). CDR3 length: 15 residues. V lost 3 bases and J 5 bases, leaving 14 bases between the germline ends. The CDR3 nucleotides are TGTGCCAGCAGTTTGATTAGGGGCGTGGACAATGAGCAGTTCTTC. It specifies CASSLIRGVDNEQFF.

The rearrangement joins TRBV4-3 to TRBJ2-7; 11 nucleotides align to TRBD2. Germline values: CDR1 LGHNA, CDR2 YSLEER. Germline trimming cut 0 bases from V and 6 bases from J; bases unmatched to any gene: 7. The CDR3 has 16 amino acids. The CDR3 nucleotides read TGCGCCAGCAGCCAAGACGTCACTAGCGGGAGTACCGAGCAGTACTTC. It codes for CASSQDVTSGSTEQYF.

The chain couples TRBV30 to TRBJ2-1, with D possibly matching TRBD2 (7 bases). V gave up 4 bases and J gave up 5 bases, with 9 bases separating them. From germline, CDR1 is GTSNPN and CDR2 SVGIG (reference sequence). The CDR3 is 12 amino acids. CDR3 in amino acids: CAWNGGHNEQFF. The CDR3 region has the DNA TGTGCCTGGAACGGGGGGCACAATGAGCAGTTCTTC.

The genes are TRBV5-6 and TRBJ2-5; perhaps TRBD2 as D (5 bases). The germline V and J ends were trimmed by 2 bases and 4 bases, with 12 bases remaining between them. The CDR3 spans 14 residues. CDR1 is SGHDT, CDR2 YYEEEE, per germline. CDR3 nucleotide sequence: TGTGCCAGCAGCTTAGTCGGTGCGGGAGAGACCCAGTACTTC. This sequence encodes CASSLVGAGETQYF.

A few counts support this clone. The CDR3 is CASSLREAQGYEQYF. For the CDR3, the DNA is TGTGCCAGCAGCTTACGGGAGGCCCAGGGGTACGAGCAGTACTTC. V gene TRBV11-2 combines with J gene TRBJ2-7; possible D gene TRBD2, 7 bases. The V and J ends lost 2 bases and 4 bases respectively, with 15 bases between them. The germline V gene encodes CDR1 SGHAT and CDR2 FQNNGV. The CDR3 sequence is 15 residues long.

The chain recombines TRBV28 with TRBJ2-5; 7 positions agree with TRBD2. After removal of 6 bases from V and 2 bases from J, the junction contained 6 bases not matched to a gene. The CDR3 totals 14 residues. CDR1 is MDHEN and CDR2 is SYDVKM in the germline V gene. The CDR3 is CASSATSAQETQYF. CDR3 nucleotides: TGTGCCAGCAGCGCTACTAGCGCGCAAGAGACCCAGTACTTC.

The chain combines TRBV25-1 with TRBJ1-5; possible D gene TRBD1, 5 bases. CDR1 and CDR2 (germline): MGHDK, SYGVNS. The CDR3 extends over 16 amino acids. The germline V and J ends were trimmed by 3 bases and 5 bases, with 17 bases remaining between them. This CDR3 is CASSDLPVGDDQPQHF. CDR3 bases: TGTGCCAGCAGTGACTTACCGGTGGGGGACGATCAGCCCCAGCATTTT.

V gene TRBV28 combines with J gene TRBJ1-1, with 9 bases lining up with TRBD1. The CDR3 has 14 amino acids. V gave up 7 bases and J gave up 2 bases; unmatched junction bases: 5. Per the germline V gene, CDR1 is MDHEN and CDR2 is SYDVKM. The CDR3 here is CASTQQGANTEAFF. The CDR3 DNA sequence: TGTGCCAGCACGCAACAGGGGGCCAACACTGAAGCTTTCTTT. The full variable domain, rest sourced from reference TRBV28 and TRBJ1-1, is DVKVTQSSRYLVKRTGEKVFLECVQDMDHENMFWYRQDPGLGLRLIYFSYDVKMKEKGDIPEGYSVSREKKERFSLILESASTNQTSMYLCASTQQGANTEAFFGQGTRLTVV.

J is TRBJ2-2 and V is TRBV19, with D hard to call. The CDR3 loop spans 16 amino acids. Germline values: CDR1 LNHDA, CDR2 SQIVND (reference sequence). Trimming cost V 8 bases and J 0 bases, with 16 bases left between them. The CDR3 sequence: CASGGSVEPNTGELFF. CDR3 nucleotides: TGTGCCAGTGGTGGGTCTGTTGAACCGAACACCGGGGAGCTGTTTTTT. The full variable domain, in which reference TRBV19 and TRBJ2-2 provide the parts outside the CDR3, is DGGITQSPKYLFRKEGQNVTLSCEQNLNHDAMYWYRQDPGQGLRLIYYSQIVNDFQKGDIAEGYSVSREKKESFPLTVTSAQKNPTAFYLCASGGSVEPNTGELFFGEGSRLTVL.

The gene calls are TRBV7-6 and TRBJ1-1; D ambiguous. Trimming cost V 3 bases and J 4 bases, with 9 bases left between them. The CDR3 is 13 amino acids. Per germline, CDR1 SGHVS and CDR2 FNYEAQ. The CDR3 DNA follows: TGTGCCAGCAGCTTTAACGAGGGCACTGAAGCTTTCTTT. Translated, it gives CASSFNEGTEAFF. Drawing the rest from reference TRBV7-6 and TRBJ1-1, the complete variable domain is GAGVSQSPRYKVTKRGQDVALRCDPISGHVSLYWYRQALGQGPEFLTYFNYEAQQDKSGLPNDRFSAERPEGSISTLTIQRTEQRDSAMYRCASSFNEGTEAFFGQGTRLTVV.

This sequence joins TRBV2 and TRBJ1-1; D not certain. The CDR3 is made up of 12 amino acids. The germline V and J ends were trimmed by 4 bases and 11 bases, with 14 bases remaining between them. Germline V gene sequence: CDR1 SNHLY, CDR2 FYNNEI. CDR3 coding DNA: TGTGCCAGCAGTGGTGAGGGATCGGGGGCTTTCTTT. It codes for CASSGEGSGAFF. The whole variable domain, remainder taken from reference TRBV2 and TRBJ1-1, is EPEVTQTPSHQVTQMGQEVILRCVPISNHLYFYWYRQILGQKVEFLVSFYNNEISEKSEIFDDQFSVERPDGSNFTLKIRSTKLEDSAMYFCASSGEGSGAFFGQGTRLTVV.

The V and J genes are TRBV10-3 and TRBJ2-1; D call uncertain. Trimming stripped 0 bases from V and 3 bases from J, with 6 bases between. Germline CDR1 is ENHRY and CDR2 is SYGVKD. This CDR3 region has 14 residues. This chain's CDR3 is CAISESGHYNEQFF. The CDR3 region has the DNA TGTGCCATCAGTGAGTCGGGCCACTACAATGAGCAGTTCTTC.

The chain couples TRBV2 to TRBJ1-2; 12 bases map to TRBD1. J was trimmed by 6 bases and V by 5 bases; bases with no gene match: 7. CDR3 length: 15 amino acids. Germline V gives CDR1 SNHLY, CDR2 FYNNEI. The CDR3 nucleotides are TGTGCCAGCAGTCTTCCGGGACAGGGGGCGCATGGCTACACCTTC. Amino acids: CASSLPGQGAHGYTF.

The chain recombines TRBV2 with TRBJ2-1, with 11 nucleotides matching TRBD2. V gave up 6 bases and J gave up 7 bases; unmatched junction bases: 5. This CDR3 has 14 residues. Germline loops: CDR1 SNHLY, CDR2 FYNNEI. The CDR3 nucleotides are TGTGCCAGCAGCCCTAGCGGGGGGAGTAATGAGCAGTTCTTC. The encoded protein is CASSPSGGSNEQFF.

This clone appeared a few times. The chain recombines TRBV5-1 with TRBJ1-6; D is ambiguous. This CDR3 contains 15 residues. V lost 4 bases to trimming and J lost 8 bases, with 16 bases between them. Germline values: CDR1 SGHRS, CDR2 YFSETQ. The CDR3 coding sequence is TGCGCCAGCAGCCGGGCAGCAAACCGGGATTCACCCCTCCACTTT. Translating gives CASSRAANRDSPLHF.

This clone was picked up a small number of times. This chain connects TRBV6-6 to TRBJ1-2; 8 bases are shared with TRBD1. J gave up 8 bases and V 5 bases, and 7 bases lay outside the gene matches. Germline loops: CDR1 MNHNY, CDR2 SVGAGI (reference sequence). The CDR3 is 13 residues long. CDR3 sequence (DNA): TGTGCCAGCAGTCCGCAGGGGGCGAGGGGCTACACCTTC. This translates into CASSPQGARGYTF.

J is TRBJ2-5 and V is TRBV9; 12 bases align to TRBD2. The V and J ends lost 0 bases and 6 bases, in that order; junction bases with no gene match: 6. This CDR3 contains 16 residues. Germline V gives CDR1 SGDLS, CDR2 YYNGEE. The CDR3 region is CASSVASSGGAKTQYF. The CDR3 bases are TGTGCCAGCAGCGTAGCGTCTAGCGGGGGGGCCAAGACCCAGTACTTC.